One and the same sample provided the 29 T cell receptor beta chains below, sequenced in a study of blood T cell repertoires in COVID-19. Profiling relied on immunoSEQ multiplex PCR, and the TCRdb table lists in-frame clones only, not all of them. This table holds some 300,000 clones, around 89% found once. Input material: peripheral blood. These receptors all come from a woman in her thirties or forties with COVID-19, enrolled during active disease.

This clone was picked up one time. The rearrangement joins TRBV19 to TRBJ2-1; perhaps TRBD2 as D (6 bases). This CDR3 is 17 amino acids long. The V end was cut by 6 bases, the J end by 0 bases, with 18 bases between. Germline V gives CDR1 LNHDA, CDR2 SQIVND (reference sequence). The CDR3 sequence: CASSLGTLTSSYNEQFF. Here the CDR3 DNA reads TGTGCCAGTAGCCTCGGGACTCTAACCAGCTCCTACAATGAGCAGTTCTTC.

This chain uses TRBV7-3 with TRBJ2-2; D is uncertain. There are 13 residues in the CDR3. Germline CDR1 and CDR2: SGHTA and FQGTGA. V was trimmed by 5 bases and J by 4 bases, leaving 8 bases between them. The CDR3 loop is CASSRLLTGELFF. Here the CDR3 DNA reads TGTGCCAGCAGCCGCCTACTCACCGGGGAGCTGTTTTTT.

V usage is TRBV19 and J usage is TRBJ1-5; D perhaps matches TRBD1 (5 bases). The CDR3 extends over 18 amino acids. V dropped 3 bases and J dropped 3 bases, with 21 bases sitting between them. Germline V gene lookup returns CDR1 LNHDA and CDR2 SQIVND (reference sequence). The CDR3 reads CASSIHRAAGGNNQPQHF. In nucleotides, the CDR3 is TGTGCCAGTAGTATCCACCGGGCCGCCGGGGGAAACAATCAGCCCCAGCATTTT.

This clone was observed once. The gene calls are TRBV11-2 and TRBJ1-6, with 8 bases matching TRBD1. CDR3 length: 16 amino acids. Losses at the gene ends were 1 base for V and 8 bases for J; bases not matched to a gene: 7. Germline values: CDR1 SGHAT, CDR2 FQNNGV. CDR3 protein: CASSLGYRGLDSPLHF. The CDR3 DNA reads as TGTGCCAGCAGCTTAGGGTACAGGGGGTTGGATTCACCCCTCCACTTT.

This clone has only one observation. The rearrangement uses TRBV6-2 or TRBV6-3 and TRBJ1-1, with 8 positions matching TRBD1. The V gene end was trimmed by 5 bases and the J gene end by 5 bases; junction bases not matched to a gene: 4. This CDR3 contains 13 residues. Germline-derived CDR1 and CDR2 are MNHEY and SVGEGT. CDR3 sequence: CASSRQGWTEAFF. The CDR3, as DNA: TGTGCCAGCAGTCGACAGGGGTGGACTGAAGCTTTCTTT.

V is TRBV27 and J is TRBJ2-7, with D perhaps matching TRBD2 (6 bases). V was trimmed by 7 bases and J by 2 bases, leaving 21 bases between them. Germline CDR1 reads MNHEY; CDR2 reads SMNVEV (reference sequence). This CDR3 has 16 amino acids. CDR3 amino acids: CASKPSRGLEAYEQYF. CDR3 DNA sequence: TGTGCCAGCAAACCATCTCGGGGACTGGAAGCCTACGAGCAGTACTTC.

V is TRBV30 and J is TRBJ1-5, with D hard to call. The CDR3 has 15 amino acids. Germline assignment: CDR1 GTSNPN and CDR2 SVGIG (reference sequence). V was cut by 0 bases and J by 0 bases, with 9 bases left in between. For the CDR3, the DNA is TGTGCCTGGAGTGTAGGAGGGAGTAGCAATCAGCCCCAGCATTTT. It encodes CAWSVGGSSNQPQHF.

The genes are TRBV5-1 and TRBJ2-1; 9 bases are a match to TRBD2. Germline trimming cut 4 bases from V and 9 bases from J; bases unmatched to any gene: 14. The germline CDR1 and CDR2 sequences are SGHRS and YFSETQ. The CDR3 runs 16 residues. As DNA, the CDR3 is TGCGCCAGCAGCCCTGCTATTGGCGGGAGGGCCGGTGAGCAGTTCTTC. It translates to CASSPAIGGRAGEQFF.

The chain has TRBV7-9 and TRBJ2-7; 8 nucleotides agree with TRBD2. Germline CDR1 and CDR2: SEHNR and FQNEAQ (reference sequence). The trim removed 6 bases at V and 0 bases at J, leaving 4 bases unmatched. The CDR3 sequence is 14 residues long. The CDR3 sequence is CASSWREDSYEQYF. In DNA form, the CDR3 reads TGTGCCAGCAGTTGGCGGGAGGACTCCTACGAGCAGTACTTC. Variable domain in full (rest from reference TRBV7-9 and TRBJ2-7): DTGVSQNPRHKITKRGQNVTFRCDPISEHNRLYWYRQTLGQGPEFLTYFQNEAQLEKSRLLSDRFSAERPKGSFSTLEIQRTEQGDSAMYLCASSWREDSYEQYFGPGTRLTVT.

As regards this clone: Other DNA sequences in the sample encode the same CDR3. V and J are TRBV12-3 or TRBV12-4 and TRBJ1-1; D gene uncertain. Trimming removed 3 bases at V and 1 base at J, with 6 bases between. The CDR3 covers 13 residues. This CDR3 reads CASSFSRNTEAFF. The CDR3 region has the DNA TGTGCCAGCAGTTTTTCGAGGAACACTGAAGCTTTCTTT.

The chain carries TRBV16 and TRBJ1-3, with TRBD1 matching over 9 bases. The CDR3 is made up of 19 amino acids. Per the germline V gene, CDR1 is KGHSY and CDR2 is FQNENV. The trim removed 3 bases at V and 0 bases at J, leaving 12 bases unmatched. The CDR3 coding sequence is TGTGCCAGCAGCCATTCACAGGGGGCCCGATTCCCCTCTGGAAACACCATATATTTT. Translation gives CASSHSQGARFPSGNTIYF.

V gene TRBV6-5 combines with J gene TRBJ2-3, with 8 bases that match TRBD2. Germline V gene sequence: CDR1 MNHEY, CDR2 SVGAGI. CDR3 length equals 15 residues. V lost 0 bases and J lost 4; bases outside the gene matches: 3. As DNA, the CDR3 is TGTGCCAGCAGTTACTCGGCGGGAGGATCAGATACGCAGTATTTT. It encodes CASSYSAGGSDTQYF.

The V gene is TRBV27, the J gene TRBJ2-3; 10 bases are shared with TRBD1. The CDR3 is made up of 14 amino acids. J gave up 3 bases and V 6 bases, and 3 bases lay outside the gene matches. The germline V gene encodes CDR1 MNHEY and CDR2 SMNVEV (reference sequence). CDR3 coding DNA: TGTGCCAGCAGGGAGGGACAGGGGACAGATACGCAGTATTTT. This gives the protein CASREGQGTDTQYF.

The V and J genes are TRBV19 and TRBJ2-2; D not certain. This CDR3 is 13 amino acids long. Trimming left V 2 bases short and J 4 bases short, with 5 bases between. Germline V CDR1 and CDR2: LNHDA, SQIVND (reference sequence). DNA of the CDR3: TGTGCCAGTAGTATACTTAGCACCGGGGAGCTGTTTTTT. Translation gives CASSILSTGELFF.

The rearrangement uses TRBV5-1 and TRBJ1-6; 7 bases fit TRBD1. The CDR3 covers 14 residues. Germline CDR1 is SGHRS and CDR2 is YFSETQ. Losses at the gene ends were 5 bases for V and 8 bases for J; bases not matched to a gene: 7. The CDR3 DNA follows: TGCGCCAGCAGGGCAGGGGGAAGATATTCACCCCTCCACTTT. This encodes CASRAGGRYSPLHF. Complete variable domain (other parts from reference TRBV5-1 and TRBJ1-6): KAGVTQTPRYLIKTRGQQVTLSCSPISGHRSVSWYQQTPGQGLQFLFEYFSETQRNKGNFPGRFSGRQFSNSRSEMNVSTLELGDSALYLCASRAGGRYSPLHFGNGTRLTVT.

The CDR3 spells CASSLRDSYNEQFF. CDR3 DNA: TGTGCCAGCAGCTTACGCGACAGCTACAATGAGCAGTTCTTC. The rearrangement uses TRBV7-3 and TRBJ2-1; TRBD1 might be the D (5 bases). The germline CDR1 and CDR2 sequences are SGHTA and FQGTGA. V was clipped by 2 bases and J by 3 bases, with 8 bases between them. The CDR3 sequence is 14 residues long.

CDR3 amino acids: CASSWDRGHGYTF. The CDR3 nucleotides are TGTGCCAGCAGCTGGGACAGGGGGCACGGCTACACCTTC. This rearrangement joins TRBV28 to TRBJ1-2, with TRBD1 matching 12 bases. The germline V gene encodes CDR1 MDHEN and CDR2 SYDVKM. The V segment lost 6 bases and the J segment 8 bases; nucleotides outside the gene matches: 4. The CDR3 covers 13 residues.

This clone was picked up a small number of times. This sequence joins TRBV19 and TRBJ1-1; TRBD1 matches at 10 bases. Germline V gene sequence: CDR1 LNHDA, CDR2 SQIVND (reference sequence). V shed 4 bases, J shed 0 bases, and the junction held 5 bases outside the gene matches. CDR3 size: 16 residues. CDR3 in amino acids: CASSRTGGAMNTEAFF. The CDR3 DNA follows: TGTGCCAGTAGTAGGACAGGGGGAGCCATGAACACTGAAGCTTTCTTT.

The chain is built from TRBV18 and TRBJ2-2; TRBD1 aligns across 9 bases. V lost 2 bases to trimming and J lost 6 bases; unmatched junction nucleotides: 10. The germline V gene encodes CDR1 KGHSH and CDR2 LQKENI. The CDR3 extends over 17 amino acids. This chain's CDR3 is CASSPLPRTGVPGELFF. In DNA, the CDR3 is TGTGCCAGCTCACCATTACCCCGGACAGGGGTGCCCGGGGAGCTGTTTTTT.

This chain links TRBV6-5 with TRBJ1-1; 9 positions agree with TRBD1. The V gene's germline CDR1 is MNHEY and CDR2 SVGAGI. With V trimmed by 10 bases and J by 2 bases, 11 bases remained unmatched. The CDR3 runs 15 residues. The CDR3: CATTTGGGRNTEAFF. The CDR3, as DNA: TGTGCCACCACTACAGGGGGCGGGAGAAACACTGAAGCTTTCTTT.

This chain links TRBV6-5 with TRBJ1-5, with TRBD1 as a possible D gene (6 bases). Germline V gene lookup returns CDR1 MNHEY and CDR2 SVGAGI. This CDR3 spans 13 amino acids. Trimming removed 2 bases from V and 6 bases from J, with 8 bases in between. CDR3 loop: CASSYRGGQPQHF. The CDR3 region has the DNA TGTGCCAGCAGTTACAGGGGGGGTCAGCCCCAGCATTTT.

Details on this clone: The sample carries other DNA sequences with the same CDR3. V usage is TRBV7-3 and J usage is TRBJ2-3; the match to TRBD2 covers 8 bases. The CDR3 runs to 15 residues. CDR1 SGHTA and CDR2 FQGTGA come from the germline V gene. Unmatched junction bases numbered 3, after V lost 2 bases and J lost 2 bases. The CDR3 loop reads CASSLAGGSTDTQYF. CDR3 nucleotide sequence: TGTGCCAGCAGCTTAGCGGGGGGCTCCACAGATACGCAGTATTTT.

This chain connects TRBV19 to TRBJ1-1; D gene uncertain. Germline CDR1 is LNHDA and CDR2 is SQIVND (reference sequence). Deletions cut 1 base from V and 0 bases from J, with 12 bases between. The length of the CDR3 is 16 residues. Written as DNA, the CDR3 is TGTGCCAGTAGTATAGGTAGACTCCGCATGAACACTGAAGCTTTCTTT. Encoded protein: CASSIGRLRMNTEAFF.

The chain employs TRBV3-1 (or the pseudogene TRBV3-2) and TRBJ1-2, with a weak D call TRBD1 (5 bases). The CDR3 contains 15 residues. The germline CDR1 and CDR2 sequences are LGHDT and YNNKEL (reference sequence). Between the trimmed V and J ends, which lost 4 bases and 1 base, there was a span of 13 bases. This CDR3 is CASSPDNRNNYGYTF. CDR3 sequence (DNA): TGTGCCAGCAGCCCTGATAACAGGAATAACTATGGCTACACCTTC.

The chain couples TRBV11-2 to TRBJ1-4, with a weak D call TRBD1 (5 bases). Germline V gene data show CDR1 as SGHAT and CDR2 as FQNNGV. The V end lost 1 base, the J end lost 7 bases, and 13 bases lay between the germline ends. The CDR3 is 15 amino acids. DNA for the CDR3: TGTGCCAGCAGCTTAGGTGGCAGGGTTAGTGAAAAACTGTTTTTT. Its translation: CASSLGGRVSEKLFF.

CDR3 DNA: TGTGCCAGCAGCTTATCGGGGGCTGAAGCTTTCTTT. Amino acids: CASSLSGAEAFF. The chain uses TRBV7-2 and TRBJ1-1; D may be TRBD1 (5 bases). Germline V gene data show CDR1 as SGHTA and CDR2 as FQGNSA. V gave up 2 bases and J gave up 6 bases, with 7 bases separating them. The CDR3 has 12 amino acids. The variable domain in full, completed from reference TRBV7-2 and TRBJ1-1, reads GAGVSQSPSNKVTEKGKDVELRCDPISGHTALYWYRQSLGQGLEFLIYFQGNSAPDKSGLPSDRFSAERTGGSVSTLTIQRTQQEDSAVYLCASSLSGAEAFFGQGTRLTVV.

The V and J genes are TRBV29-1 and TRBJ1-1; D possibly corresponds to TRBD1 (6 bases). CDR1 is SQVTM, CDR2 ANQGSEA, per germline. The CDR3 totals 14 residues. The germline V and J ends were trimmed by 4 bases and 0 bases, with 12 bases remaining between them. DNA for the CDR3: TGCAGCGTTGGGGTGGGACATTTGAACACTGAAGCTTTCTTT. It yields the protein CSVGVGHLNTEAFF.

The chain links TRBV11-2 to TRBJ2-7, with TRBD1 matching over 9 bases. Per the germline V gene, CDR1 is SGHAT and CDR2 is FQNNGV. The length of the CDR3 is 15 residues. Trimming cost V 1 base and J 6 bases; bases outside gene matches: 7. The CDR3 sequence is CASSLGRTGEREQYF. CDR3 coding DNA: TGTGCCAGCAGCTTAGGGCGGACAGGGGAACGCGAGCAGTACTTC.

V usage is TRBV28 and J usage is TRBJ2-7; D not certain. The ends were cut back, 5 bases at V and 3 bases at J, with 8 bases in the middle. Germline lookup yields CDR1 MDHEN and CDR2 SYDVKM. CDR3 length: 12 amino acids. The CDR3 sequence: CASSPLLYEQYF. Here the CDR3 DNA reads TGTGCCAGCAGTCCACTCCTCTACGAGCAGTACTTC.